Described below is a single T cell receptor beta chain sequence and its context. Sequenced by immunoSEQ multiplex PCR; TCRdb stores in-frame clones only, minus some. This table has about 70,000 clones, roughly three quarters appearing once. Samples of blood were obtained at baseline, on cycle 4 day 1, and on cycle 7 day 1. This specimen belongs to a study of OX40 agonist ivuxolimab in advanced cancers. For the study at large: Previous treatment with anti-PD-1, anti-PD-L1 or anti-CTLA-4 therapy was allowed; 40% had received some.

This CDR3 region has 15 residues. CDR1 is SGHAT, CDR2 FQNNGV, per germline. J lost 9 bases, V lost 1 base, and 4 bases had no gene match. This TCR derives from an adult with an advanced solid tumor such as melanoma, head and neck, liver or kidney cancer. The V gene is TRBV11-2, the J gene TRBJ2-1; TRBD2 matches 12 bases. Material: CD4+ or CD8+ T cells sorted from blood, obtained in a trial of the OX40 agonist ivuxolimab. CDR3 in DNA: TGTGCCAGCAGCTTAGGGCCTAGCGGGGGGGTTGAGCAGTTCTTC. Amino acid sequence: CASSLGPSGGVEQFF. Filled out from reference TRBV11-2 and TRBJ2-1, the complete variable domain reads EAGVAQSPRYKIIEKRQSVAFWCNPISGHATLYWYQQILGQGPKLLIQFQNNGVVDDSQLPKDRFSAERLKGVDSTLKIQPAKLEDSAVYLCASSLGPSGGVEQFFGPGTRLTVL.